The 13 T cell receptor beta chains reported below all come from one sample, sequenced in a study of cytomegalovirus exposure and HLA in healthy donors. The assay was immunoSEQ multiplex PCR, and TCRdb's table has in-frame clones only and misses some. This sample has about 98,000 clones, with around nine tenths found just once. Sample: PBMCs. The origin of the receptors is a woman aged 25 to 45 in good health and CMV-seronegative.

The rearrangement uses TRBV5-6 and TRBJ1-2, with 9 bases lining up with TRBD1. The CDR3 spans 16 residues. CDR1 and CDR2 from the germline V gene are SGHDT and YYEEEE. Trimming cost V 0 bases and J 8 bases; bases outside gene matches: 11. CDR3 bases: TGTGCCAGCAGCTTGGCCTCCGGACAGGGGTCCACCGGCTACACCTTC. It codes for CASSLASGQGSTGYTF.

This chain uses TRBV6-5 with TRBJ1-2; D unclear. The CDR3 covers 13 residues. CDR1 MNHEY and CDR2 SVGAGI come from the germline V gene. Trimming took 6 bases from V and 4 from J, leaving 12 bases between them. In nucleotides, the CDR3 is TGTGCCAGCAGCTACCTCCGGGGCTATGGCTACACCTTC. Protein sequence: CASSYLRGYGYTF.

V usage is TRBV19 and J usage is TRBJ1-5, with TRBD1 as a possible D gene (5 bases). Trimming took off 2 bases at V and 3 bases at J, with 8 bases between the two ends. The CDR3 is 14 amino acids. Germline CDR1 and CDR2: LNHDA and SQIVND (reference sequence). The CDR3 sequence is CASSIRGVNQPQHF. In nucleotides, the CDR3 is TGTGCCAGTAGTATACGGGGGGTCAATCAGCCCCAGCATTTT.

The chain employs TRBV29-1 and TRBJ2-3, with 7 positions matching TRBD2. Per the germline V gene, CDR1 is SQVTM and CDR2 is ANQGSEA. The ends lost 4 bases at V and 6 bases at J; junction bases unmatched: 7. The CDR3 totals 13 residues. CDR3 bases: TGCAGCGTTGGGGGAGGGGAAGAGGATACGCAGTATTTT. It codes for CSVGGGEEDTQYF.

This clone was seen only once. V and J are TRBV18 and TRBJ2-4; D might be TRBD1 (6 bases). CDR3 length: 14 residues. Per the germline V gene, CDR1 is KGHSH and CDR2 is LQKENI. Trimming shortened V by 2 bases and J by 1 base, and 6 bases separated the two germline ends. The CDR3 region is CASSPGQAKNIQYF. The CDR3 coding sequence is TGTGCCAGCTCACCAGGACAGGCCAAAAACATTCAGTACTTC.

The gene calls are TRBV9 and TRBJ2-1; a weak D match, TRBD2 (6 bases). Deletions cut 2 bases from V and 5 bases from J, with 14 bases between. The length of the CDR3 is 15 residues. Germline CDR1 SGDLS, CDR2 YYNGEE. CDR3 loop: CASSVDGSGHNEQFF. CDR3 in DNA: TGTGCCAGCAGCGTCGACGGGAGTGGGCACAATGAGCAGTTCTTC.

This clone occurred once. The genes are TRBV9 and TRBJ1-2, with 7 nucleotides matching TRBD1. V shed 3 bases and J 6 bases; nucleotides not matched to a gene: 11. Germline V gene lookup returns CDR1 SGDLS and CDR2 YYNGEE. The CDR3 is made up of 15 amino acids. The CDR3 sequence: CASSGGRGNSHGYTF. As DNA, the CDR3 is TGTGCCAGCAGCGGAGGCAGGGGGAATTCCCATGGCTACACCTTC.

Points on this clone: The conserved phenylalanine or tryptophan normally closing the CDR3 is absent here, so this likely arose from a read error. The chain combines TRBV19 with TRBJ1-2; no clear D gene. The CDR3 contains 14 residues. Trimming pared 9 bases from V and 4 bases from J, leaving 18 bases between. Germline values: CDR1 LNHDA, CDR2 SQIVND (reference sequence). Here the CDR3 DNA reads TGTGCCAGCAAACCCGGGATCATAAGCTATGGCTACACCCTC. Amino acid sequence: CASKPGIISYGYTL.

The chain has TRBV5-4 and TRBJ2-7; maybe TRBD2 (6 bases). CDR3 length: 14 residues. CDR1 is SGHNT and CDR2 is YYREEE in the germline V gene (reference sequence). Trimming shortened V by 4 bases and J by 3 bases, and 14 bases separated the two germline ends. The CDR3 bases are TGTGCCAGCAGCCCAATGGGCGGGGTCTACGAGCAGTACTTC. This encodes CASSPMGGVYEQYF.

J is TRBJ2-5 and V is TRBV5-1; D possibly corresponds to TRBD1 (7 bases). V was shortened by 0 bases and J by 7 bases, with 13 bases between the two germline ends. Germline lookup yields CDR1 SGHRS and CDR2 YFSETQ. The CDR3 sequence is 14 residues long. CDR3 amino acids: CASSLDRGGGTQYF. As DNA, the CDR3 is TGCGCCAGCAGCTTGGACAGGGGAGGCGGGACCCAGTACTTC.

The gene calls are TRBV7-9 and TRBJ1-2, with 7 bases identical to TRBD1. CDR1 and CDR2 (germline): SEHNR, FQNEAQ (reference sequence). J was trimmed by 7 bases and V by 1 base; bases with no gene match: 15. The CDR3 totals 17 residues. CDR3 DNA sequence: TGTGCCAGCAGCTTAGAACCGGGACAGTCGAGGTCTCGTGGCTACACCTTC. Protein sequence: CASSLEPGQSRSRGYTF.

This clone was detected a few times. The chain uses TRBV2 and TRBJ1-4, with D possibly being TRBD1 (5 bases). Germline V gene lookup returns CDR1 SNHLY and CDR2 FYNNEI. Between the trimmed V and J ends, which lost 4 bases and 8 bases, there was a span of 11 bases. The CDR3 runs 13 residues. CDR3 amino acids: CASSVRGGEKLFF. The CDR3 coding sequence is TGTGCCAGCAGTGTAAGGGGAGGGGAAAAACTGTTTTTT. Based on the CDR3 plus reference TRBV2 and TRBJ1-4, the full variable domain is EPEVTQTPSHQVTQMGQEVILRCVPISNHLYFYWYRQILGQKVEFLVSFYNNEISEKSEIFDDQFSVERPDGSNFTLKIRSTKLEDSAMYFCASSVRGGEKLFFGSGTQLSVL.

V gene TRBV27 combines with J gene TRBJ2-6, with D perhaps matching TRBD1 (6 bases). V was pared by 7 bases and J by 4 bases, with 14 bases between. Germline V gives CDR1 MNHEY, CDR2 SMNVEV (reference sequence). The CDR3 is 15 residues long. CDR3 sequence: CASTYYGTGANVLTF. The CDR3 bases are TGTGCCAGCACCTACTACGGGACAGGGGCCAACGTCCTGACTTTC.